This TCR beta chain came from a study of blood T cell repertoires in COVID-19. Study in general: Sources were T cells, B-cell-depleted T cells, or PBMCs; the material itself was cDNA or gDNA.

The germline V gene encodes CDR1 MNHEY and CDR2 SMNVEV (reference sequence). V shed 2 bases, J shed 8 bases, and the junction held 6 bases outside the gene matches. CDR3 size: 15 residues. Some clones are missing from TCRdb's copy, which holds only in-frame ones; the method was immunoSEQ multiplex PCR. Of about 60,000 clones in the sample, approximately 83% were seen once. Material: peripheral blood. The chain carries TRBV27 and TRBJ2-1, with 10 bases fitting TRBD2. The TCR sequence derives from a man aged 30 to 39 with COVID-19, enrolled during active disease. CDR3 DNA: TGTGCCAGCAGTTTAAGTCTAGCGGGAGTTCATGAGCAGTTCTTC. Encoded protein: CASSLSLAGVHEQFF.